Presented here are 24 T cell receptor beta chains from one specimen sequenced in a study of T cell responses to AZD1222 COVID-19 vaccine. Assay used: immunoSEQ multiplex PCR; TCRdb lists only in-frame clones, some missing. The sample has 130,000 to 150,000 clones, roughly nine tenths seen once; the top ten hold more than 1.5%. Material: peripheral blood, obtained on day 0 of AZD1222 vaccination. Source of these receptors: an adult in good health.

This clone was seen a single time. This rearrangement joins TRBV18 to TRBJ2-3; TRBD2 matches at 10 bases. There are 16 residues in the CDR3. Germline V gene lookup returns CDR1 KGHSH and CDR2 LQKENI. The trim removed 5 bases at V and 1 base at J, leaving 6 bases unmatched. The CDR3 is CASSTAGTSGTDTQYF. CDR3 in DNA: TGTGCCAGCTCAACTGCTGGGACTAGCGGCACAGATACGCAGTATTTT.

This clone was recorded once. This chain links TRBV5-8 with TRBJ1-6, with D perhaps TRBD1 (6 bases). This CDR3 has 16 residues. With 7 bases removed from V and 1 base from J, the gap between germline ends came to 15 bases. CDR1 is SGHTS and CDR2 is YDEGEE in the germline V gene. In DNA, the CDR3 is TGTGCCAGCCGGGCCACAGGGTCGTCCTATAATTCACCCCTCCACTTT. Encoded protein: CASRATGSSYNSPLHF.

V is TRBV4-2 and J is TRBJ1-1, with a possible D match to TRBD1 (6 bases). Trimming removed 4 bases at V and 4 bases at J, with 13 bases between. Germline V CDR1 and CDR2: LGHNA, YNFKEQ. The CDR3 is 14 residues long. CDR3 sequence reads: CASSRQVLSTEAFF. The CDR3 DNA sequence: TGTGCCAGCAGCCGACAGGTTCTTTCCACTGAAGCTTTCTTT.

The chain employs TRBV19 and TRBJ2-1, with 10 positions matching TRBD1. The CDR3 is 13 residues long. From germline, CDR1 is LNHDA and CDR2 SQIVND (reference sequence). With 4 bases clipped from V and 10 bases from J, the junction kept 4 bases outside the gene matches. CDR3 protein: CASSRDRGREQFF. In DNA form, the CDR3 reads TGTGCCAGTAGTAGGGACAGGGGCCGGGAGCAGTTCTTC.

This chain joins TRBV5-1 and TRBJ2-3, with D hard to call. V shed 7 bases and J shed 4 bases, with 7 bases lying between them. The CDR3 is 11 amino acids. In germline, CDR1 is SGHRS, CDR2 YFSETQ. CDR3 nucleotides: TGCGCCAGCTCCCTCTCAGATACGCAGTATTTT. Encoded protein: CASSLSDTQYF.

The table lists this clone with a few counts. The chain has TRBV30 and TRBJ2-2; 7 bases match TRBD1. The J segment lost 0 bases and the V segment lost 5 bases, leaving 0 bases of the junction unmatched. This CDR3 is built from 13 residues. The germline V gene has CDR1 GTSNPN and CDR2 SVGIG (reference sequence). CDR3 nucleotide sequence: TGTGCCTGGGACAGGGCGAACACCGGGGAGCTGTTTTTT. Its protein is CAWDRANTGELFF.

This chain joins TRBV30 and TRBJ1-6; D may be TRBD1 (6 bases). The V end was cut by 1 base, the J end by 7 bases, with 8 bases between. Germline V gene sequence: CDR1 GTSNPN, CDR2 SVGIG (reference sequence). The CDR3 runs 13 residues. The CDR3 bases are TGTGCCTGGAGTGGGACAGCCAATTCACCCCTCCACTTT. This gives the protein CAWSGTANSPLHF.

The chain is built from TRBV2 and TRBJ1-3; D remains ambiguous. V was trimmed by 3 bases and J by 5 bases, leaving 17 bases between them. Germline CDR1 reads SNHLY; CDR2 reads FYNNEI. This CDR3 spans 16 amino acids. CDR3 sequence reads: CASSDSSVQSRNTIYF. CDR3 DNA: TGTGCCAGCAGTGACTCCTCCGTTCAATCGAGAAACACCATATATTTT.

This clone was seen once. The chain recombines TRBV7-9 with TRBJ2-4; 15 bases agree with TRBD2. Germline V lookup: CDR1 SEHNR, CDR2 FQNEAQ (reference sequence). The V and J ends lost 4 bases and 1 base, in that order; junction bases with no gene match: 5. The CDR3 contains 18 residues. CDR3 in amino acids: CASSSGLAGGPAKNIQYF. In DNA form, the CDR3 reads TGTGCCAGCAGCTCAGGACTAGCGGGAGGGCCTGCCAAAAACATTCAGTACTTC.

V gene TRBV4-1 combines with J gene TRBJ2-3, with TRBD1 identical over 8 bases. With V trimmed by 4 bases and J by 3 bases, 6 bases remained unmatched. Germline V gene data show CDR1 as MGHRA and CDR2 as YSYEKL. The CDR3 covers 15 residues. CDR3 sequence reads: CASSRQDRETDTQYF. The DNA of the CDR3 is TGCGCCAGCAGCCGTCAGGACAGGGAGACAGATACGCAGTATTTT.

The gene calls are TRBV5-5 and TRBJ2-5; tentative D call: TRBD1 (5 bases). CDR1 and CDR2 from the germline V gene are SGHKS and YYEKEE (reference sequence). The V end was cut by 2 bases, the J end by 5 bases, with 10 bases between. The CDR3 loop spans 13 amino acids. The chain's CDR3 is CASSFRSGETQYF. Here the CDR3 DNA reads TGTGCCAGCAGCTTCCGTTCAGGGGAGACCCAGTACTTC.

The genes are TRBV25-1 and TRBJ2-5, with 10 bases identical to TRBD1. Trimming at V came to 3 bases and at J to 5 bases, leaving 12 bases not matched to a gene. CDR3 length: 17 amino acids. Germline V gene data show CDR1 as MGHDK and CDR2 as SYGVNS. The DNA of the CDR3 is TGTGCCAGCAGTGATCGAAACCCGGGACAGGGGACGGAGACCCAGTACTTC. Amino acid sequence: CASSDRNPGQGTETQYF.

A single count supports this clone. J is TRBJ1-4 and V is TRBV27, with a weak D call TRBD1 (5 bases). Trimming pared 3 bases from V and 8 bases from J, leaving 13 bases between. This CDR3 is 14 amino acids long. Germline CDR1 MNHEY, CDR2 SMNVEV (reference sequence). The CDR3 here is CASSFQGGGEKLFF. The DNA for the CDR3 is TGTGCCAGCAGTTTTCAGGGTGGTGGGGAAAAACTGTTTTTT.

This chain uses TRBV19 with TRBJ1-6; possibly TRBD1 for D (5 bases). Germline CDR1 reads LNHDA; CDR2 reads SQIVND (reference sequence). V was pared by 3 bases and J by 7 bases, with 13 bases between. The CDR3 is made up of 15 amino acids. The CDR3 spells CASSISKQANSPLHF. Written as DNA, the CDR3 is TGTGCCAGTAGTATCTCGAAACAGGCGAATTCACCCCTCCACTTT.

This clone has just one count. The chain combines TRBV24-1 with TRBJ1-5; D call uncertain. Trimming stripped 4 bases from V and 9 bases from J, with 9 bases between. The CDR3 has 12 residues. CDR1 is KGHDR and CDR2 is SFDVKD in the germline V gene. CDR3 sequence: CATSEEIGPQHF. Here the CDR3 DNA reads TGTGCCACCAGTGAAGAAATAGGGCCCCAGCATTTT.

The rearrangement joins TRBV19 to TRBJ1-1; no clear D. V was shortened by 3 bases and J by 1 base, with 6 bases between the two germline ends. Germline lookup yields CDR1 LNHDA and CDR2 SQIVND (reference sequence). This CDR3 is 13 amino acids long. The CDR3 reads CASSIKGNTEAFF. The CDR3 DNA follows: TGTGCCAGTAGTATTAAGGGGAACACTGAAGCTTTCTTT.

The chain couples TRBV5-4 to TRBJ1-1; the D gene is possibly TRBD1 (5 bases). The ends were cut back, 3 bases at V and 0 bases at J, with 12 bases in the middle. Germline V CDR1 and CDR2: SGHNT, YYREEE (reference sequence). The CDR3 loop spans 15 amino acids. The CDR3 coding sequence is TGTGCCAGCAGCTCGCCGACAGCCATGAACACTGAAGCTTTCTTT. Translation: CASSSPTAMNTEAFF.

The chain employs TRBV12-3 or TRBV12-4 and TRBJ1-2; D is uncertain. V lost 3 bases and J lost 8, with 13 bases in between. The CDR3 contains 13 residues. CDR3 sequence: CASSLLGSLGYTF. The CDR3 nucleotides read TGTGCCAGCAGTTTGTTGGGCTCCTTGGGCTACACCTTC.

The V and J genes are TRBV5-1 and TRBJ2-3; 9 bases match TRBD1. The CDR3 length is 17 residues. Germline-derived CDR1 and CDR2 are SGHRS and YFSETQ. The junction had 8 bases not matched to a gene; V was cut back by 0 bases and J by 3 bases. The CDR3 protein is CASSLAGQGRSTDTQYF. For the CDR3, the DNA is TGCGCCAGCAGCTTGGCGGGACAGGGAAGGTCGACAGATACGCAGTATTTT.

This clone was found once. This chain links TRBV7-2 with TRBJ1-5, with 7 bases identical to TRBD1. V lost 3 bases to trimming and J lost 7 bases; unmatched junction nucleotides: 6. The CDR3 extends over 14 amino acids. Germline V gives CDR1 SGHTA, CDR2 FQGNSA. The CDR3 nucleotides are TGTGCCAGCAGCTTCGGGACAGTAGGGCAGCCCCAGCATTTT. Translation: CASSFGTVGQPQHF.

This chain connects TRBV6-4 to TRBJ2-1, with 9 bases lining up with TRBD2. Germline V lookup: CDR1 MRHNA, CDR2 SNTAGT. The V segment lost 3 bases and the J segment 2 bases; nucleotides outside the gene matches: 5. The CDR3 contains 16 residues. This CDR3 is CASSDRASGTYNEQFF. CDR3 sequence (DNA): TGTGCCAGCAGTGATCGGGCTAGCGGGACCTACAATGAGCAGTTCTTC.

The genes are TRBV18 and TRBJ2-7, with D hard to call. The CDR3 covers 13 residues. Germline CDR1 KGHSH, CDR2 LQKENI. Trimming removed 3 bases from V and 3 bases from J, with 9 bases in between. The DNA of the CDR3 is TGTGCCAGCTCACCGAACGGAAACTACGAGCAGTACTTC. Residues: CASSPNGNYEQYF.

V is TRBV11-3 and J is TRBJ2-1; D tentatively reads TRBD1 or TRBD2 (5 bases each). CDR1 SGHNT and CDR2 YENEEA come from the germline V gene. This CDR3 has 14 amino acids. Trimming removed 1 base at V and 13 bases at J, with 17 bases between. The CDR3 region is CASSLGDGPFVQFF. CDR3 DNA: TGTGCCAGCAGCTTAGGGGACGGACCCTTCGTACAGTTCTTC.

CDR3 amino acids: CASGLWGGALKREGYTF. CDR3 sequence (DNA): TGTGCCAGCGGACTGTGGGGTGGGGCCCTGAAGCGGGAGGGCTACACCTTC. The chain couples TRBV19 to TRBJ1-2, with TRBD1 as a possible D gene (5 bases). The germline V gene encodes CDR1 LNHDA and CDR2 SQIVND (reference sequence). The length of the CDR3 is 17 residues. Trimming shortened V by 9 bases and J by 8 bases, and 31 bases separated the two germline ends.